This T cell receptor beta chain was sequenced for a study of shared clonotypes between healthy human individuals (dated by TCRdb to the early 2020s). Notes on the research overall: A couple of women and a few men aged 18 to 49 years were included in the cohort. Per donor, leukapheresis produced somewhere between about 0.8 and 9 billion PBMCs. To increase sequencing depth and limit assay-specific biases, different laboratories used diverse techniques to prepare libraries and sequence TCR repertoires. To estimate repertoire size and how much clonotypes are shared between individuals, the study performed deep sequencing of blood TCR repertoires from about five healthy adults. Per donor, three plates each were used for CD4 naive and CD4 memory, two for CD8 naive, and one for CD8 memory. Summary of the overall study and its limitations: When several donors were compared, the shared fraction of clonotypes was roughly 5% for naive CD4, around 3.6% for naive CD8, 2.3% for memory CD4, and under 0.5% for memory CD8. The small number of donors limited the genetic and exposure-history diversity represented. Only blood was sampled, and tissue TCR repertoires likely differ from those in blood. Compared with non-shared clonotypes, clonotypes shared by all four sorted-subset donors had higher generation probabilities. Based on pairwise subsampling, the degree of clonotype sharing among donors was expected to be affected by sequencing depth. Estimated clonotype richness was generally larger for naive than for memory subsets. Rarefaction of sorted-subset datasets indicated incomplete sequencing despite the large sequencing depth.

The donors were healthy, HIV-negative adults who had no recently reported acute infections or vaccinations. Every donor was a Caucasian adult residing in Nashville, Tennessee, USA. CD4+ T cells were enriched by magnetic negative selection; naive cells were then positively selected on CD45RA, and the negative fraction formed the memory subset. Blood was collected by leukapheresis, and PBMCs were isolated by Ficoll-Histopaque density gradient centrifugation and then cryopreserved in liquid nitrogen vapor phase. Analytical flow cytometry was used to check the purity and quantity of every magnetically sorted T cell population. Genomic DNA was isolated from every sorted fraction and measured by UV absorbance on a Nanodrop 2000c. Sequences SGHNT (CDR1) and YYREEE (CDR2) are obtained from the germline V gene (reference sequence). The junction shows trimming of 3 bases on V and 2 bases on J, and the gene matches do not reach 2 bases of it. Inclusive of the bounding cysteine and phenylalanine, the CDR3 is 13 residues long. Just the 39-base CDR3 DNA is kept, in frame starting at base 1.

With regard to this clone: Its antigen is unknown. This is likely an artifact of a read error, given a far larger clone one base away. This CDR3 is also generated by other DNA sequences in the sample.

TCR CDR3 regions were amplified from genomic DNA by multiplex PCR using the deep immunoSEQ assay. Extracted genomic DNA from each cell subset was spread evenly across all wells of several immunoSEQ 96-well plates, with each plate serving as a replicate. For sorted subsets, about 0.2 ug genomic DNA, equal to about 30,000 T cell genomes, was loaded into each replicate PCR. Purified libraries were measured with a Qubit 3.0 fluorometer, size-checked on a Bioanalyzer 2100, and measured again with the KAPA Library Quantification kit. Every immunoSEQ 96-well plate was sequenced on a dedicated single-read 150-cycle Illumina NextSeq 550 flow cell. Under the source paper's analysis protocol: Because the immunoSEQ output included only junctional sequences and no quality scores, the filtering could not be the same as the filtering used for full-length reads. To assign V/J genes and CDR3, sequences were annotated against IMGT germline references using PyIR, a Python wrapper for IgBLAST v1.9. Any read was removed if the V/J assignment was weak (E-value above 1e-6), the CDR3 was missing, or the read contained stop codons, out-of-frame junctions, or ambiguous translated residues. A V3J clonotype was defined by an identical inferred V gene, J gene, and CDR3 amino acid sequence. The percentage overlap between two repertoires was calculated by dividing the number of shared unique clonotypes by the size of the smaller repertoire. RTK rarefaction, the Chao1 estimator, and Recon v2.1 estimates of unobserved clonotypes were used to assess repertoire richness. Generation probabilities for all TCRbeta clonotypes obtained by the gDNA method from several donors were computed using OLGA. TCRdb provides this immuneACCESS table in a form limited to in-frame rearrangements. Some clones are lacking; in checked studies, under half of them reflect an unresolved V gene, and why the rest are absent is not known. V and J calls and clone size are copied from that table; D and trimming were computed from the DNA. The sample table records about a million clones; around 75% of these occur just once. The top ten hold over 1.3% of the sample.

The chain was built from TRBV5-4 and TRBJ2-7, with 7 junctional bases fitting TRBD1. The sequenced material came from memory CD4+ T cells sorted from blood. The intended sense of this specimen's cell subset or site label: CD45RA-negative fraction. The source is a young man in good health. The sequence in DNA is TGTGCCAGCAGCTCGGGACAGACCTACGAGCAGTACTTC. Translated, this is CASSSGQTYEQYF.